This TCR beta chain was identified during a study of shared clonotypes between healthy human individuals. Study results and caveats: The four-donor shared clonotypes exceeded non-shared clonotypes in generation probability, with non-shared ones scoring lower. Only a few donors were included, so the genetic and exposure-history diversity represented was limited.

The CDR3 spans 13 residues. V shed 1 base and J shed 8 bases, with 11 bases lying between them. The germline CDR1 and CDR2 sequences are SEHNR and FQNEAQ (reference sequence). Comments on this clone: No antigen is known for it.

Some clones are missing from TCRdb's copy, which holds only in-frame ones; the method was immunoSEQ multiplex PCR. The sample contains about 1.4 million clones, about 96% of which appear only once. This receptor was obtained from a man younger than 45 in good health. The rearrangement uses TRBV7-9 and TRBJ1-2; TRBD1 is a possible D gene (5 bases). Sequencing input: naive CD4+ T cells sorted from blood. Subset specified: CD45RA+ positively selected. The CDR3 sequence: CASSLGQYGGYTF. For the CDR3, the DNA is TGTGCCAGCAGCTTAGGACAGTATGGAGGCTACACCTTC. Looking up the rest from reference TRBV7-9 and TRBJ1-2 gives the full variable domain: DTGVSQNPRHKITKRGQNVTFRCDPISEHNRLYWYRQTLGQGPEFLTYFQNEAQLEKSRLLSDRFSAERPKGSFSTLEIQRTEQGDSAMYLCASSLGQYGGYTFGSGTRLTVV.